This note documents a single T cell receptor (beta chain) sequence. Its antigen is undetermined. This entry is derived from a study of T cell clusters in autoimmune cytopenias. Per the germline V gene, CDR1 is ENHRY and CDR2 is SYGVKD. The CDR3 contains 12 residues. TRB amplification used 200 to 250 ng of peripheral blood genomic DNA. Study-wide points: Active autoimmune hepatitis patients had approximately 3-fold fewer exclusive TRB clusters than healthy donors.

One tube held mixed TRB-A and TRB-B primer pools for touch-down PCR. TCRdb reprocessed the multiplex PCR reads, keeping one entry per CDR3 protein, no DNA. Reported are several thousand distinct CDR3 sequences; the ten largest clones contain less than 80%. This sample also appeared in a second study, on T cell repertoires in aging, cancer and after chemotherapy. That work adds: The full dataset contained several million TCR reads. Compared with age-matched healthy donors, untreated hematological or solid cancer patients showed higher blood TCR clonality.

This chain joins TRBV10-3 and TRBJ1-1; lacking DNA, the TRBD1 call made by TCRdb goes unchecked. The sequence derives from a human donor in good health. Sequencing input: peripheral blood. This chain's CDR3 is CAISAGEIEAFF.